This is a list of T cell receptor beta chains from one sample in a study of response to subunit inactivated influenza vaccine. TCRdb reprocessed the RT-PCR reads with MiXCR, giving one entry per CDR3 protein. The top ten hold roughly 10% of the sample, which has over 750,000 distinct CDR3 sequences, 21% seen once. This specimen consisted of PBMCs from blood, obtained roughly 5 days after vaccination. Receptors were obtained from a man in his forties or fifties who received an inactivated influenza vaccine. Both conserved end residues are part of each CDR3. The D gene is left open where the match is weak. Expanded clones get a size class; other rows say once, few or many, or leave the size out.

CDR3 length	V gene	D gene	clone size	J gene	CDR3 DNA	CDR3 protein
18	TRBV11-1	TRBD2	NA	TRBJ2-1	TGTGCCAGCAGCTCCTCCGGGACTAGCGGGAGGACTATCAGGGAGCAGTTCTTC	CASSSSGTSGRTIREQFF
15	TRBV20-1	TRBD2	few	TRBJ2-3	TGCAGTGCTAGTCGGCTAGCGGCCCGCACAGATACGCAGTATTTT	CSASRLAARTDTQYF
19	TRBV19	NA	NA	TRBJ2-6	TGTGCCAGTAACTATTTCCGGGACGGAAGAGACTCTGGGGCCAACGTCCTGACTTTC	CASNYFRDGRDSGANVLTF
13	TRBV2	TRBD2	few	TRBJ2-7	TGTGCCAGCTCTGCTAGCGGGGACTACGAGCAGTACTTC	CASSASGDYEQYF
14	TRBV20-1	NA	NA	TRBJ1-4	TGCAGTGCTAGGATGGTTCAGACCGATGAAAAACTGTTTTTT	CSARMVQTDEKLFF
12	TRBV24-1	NA	many	TRBJ2-5	TGTGCCACCAGTGATTTGGGAGAGACCCAGTACTTC	CATSDLGETQYF
15	TRBV4-1	NA	few	TRBJ2-1	TGCGCCAGCAGCCAAGCAGGGCCGACGGACAATGAGCAGTTCTTC	CASSQAGPTDNEQFF
16	TRBV15	TRBD1	NA	TRBJ1-2	TGTGCCACCAGTGGCAGGGAGGGGGCGAAAGACTATGGCTACACCTTC	CATSGREGAKDYGYTF
16	TRBV6-5	TRBD2	many	TRBJ2-5	TGTGCCAGCAGTTACTCCCCGGGAGCGGGGTGGGAGACCCAGTACTTC	CASSYSPGAGWETQYF
15	TRBV5-1	TRBD1	NA	TRBJ2-7	TGCGCCAGCCGAGCCTCGACAGGGACATCCTACGAGCAGTACTTC	CASRASTGTSYEQYF
14	TRBV30	NA	NA	TRBJ2-7	TGTGCCTGGAGTATATCAGTGAGAGACTACGAGCAGTACTTC	CAWSISVRDYEQYF
15	TRBV24-1	NA	many	TRBJ2-1	TGTGCCACCAGTGATGACGGACTCTCCTACAATGAGCAGTTCTTC	CATSDDGLSYNEQFF
16	TRBV7-3	TRBD1	few	TRBJ1-6	TGTGCCAGCAGCTTGACAGGGGGCGTTCGCCCTTCACCCCTCCACTTT	CASSLTGGVRPSPLHF
14	TRBV4-3	TRBD1	NA	TRBJ2-3	TGCGCCAGCAGCCAAGCCACAGGGGTCGACAAGCAGTATTTT	CASSQATGVDKQYF
14	TRBV6-2/TRBV6-3	NA	NA	TRBJ2-3	TGTGCCAGCAGGCCAGGAGCGTTCGTGGATACGCAGTATTTT	CASRPGAFVDTQYF
12	TRBV20-1	NA	many	TRBJ1-5	TGCAGTGCGACGCAGGGCTCTCAGCCCCAGCATTTT	CSATQGSQPQHF
13	TRBV20-1	NA	NA	TRBJ1-2	TGCAGTGCTAGTTTACAGGACCTGGGGGGCTACACCTTC	CSASLQDLGGYTF
18	TRBV6-2/TRBV6-3	TRBD2	many	TRBJ2-1	TGTGCCAGCAGTTACCCAGGGACTAGCGGGGGGGTGAGAAATGAGCAGTTCTTC	CASSYPGTSGGVRNEQFF
17	TRBV6-2/TRBV6-3	NA	NA	TRBJ2-1	TGTGCCAGCAGTTACGAACTCGGGGGCCTACAATACAATGAGCAGTTCTTC	CASSYELGGLQYNEQFF
17	TRBV9	TRBD2	NA	TRBJ2-3	TGTGCCAGCAGCGTAGCTAGCGGGAGGGCAAGCACAGATACGCAGTATTTT	CASSVASGRASTDTQYF
14	TRBV20-1	NA	NA	TRBJ2-5	TGCAGTGCCGAGACTAGTCGGGGCCAAGAGACCCAGTACTTC	CSAETSRGQETQYF
16	TRBV7-8	NA	few	TRBJ2-3	TGTGCCAGCAGCTCTCTAGCGACAACTAGCACAGATACGCAGTATTTT	CASSSLATTSTDTQYF